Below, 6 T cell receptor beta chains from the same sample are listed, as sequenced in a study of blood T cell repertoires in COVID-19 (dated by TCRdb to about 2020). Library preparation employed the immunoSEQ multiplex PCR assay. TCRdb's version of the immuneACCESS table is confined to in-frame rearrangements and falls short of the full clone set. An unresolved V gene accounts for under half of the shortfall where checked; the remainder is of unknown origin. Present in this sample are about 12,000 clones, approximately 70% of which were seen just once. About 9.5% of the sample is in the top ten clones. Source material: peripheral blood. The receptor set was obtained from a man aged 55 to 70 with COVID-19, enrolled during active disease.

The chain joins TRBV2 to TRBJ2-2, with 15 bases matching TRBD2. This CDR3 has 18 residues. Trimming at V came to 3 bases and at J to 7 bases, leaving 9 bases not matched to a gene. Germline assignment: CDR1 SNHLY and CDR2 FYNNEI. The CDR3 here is CASSDRTSGRAWDGELFF. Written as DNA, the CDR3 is TGTGCCAGCAGTGATAGGACTAGCGGGAGGGCCTGGGACGGGGAGCTGTTTTTT.

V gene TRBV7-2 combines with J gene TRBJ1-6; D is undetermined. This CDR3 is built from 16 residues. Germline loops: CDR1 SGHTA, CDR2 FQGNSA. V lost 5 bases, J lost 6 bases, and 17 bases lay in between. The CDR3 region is CASSPFYSITNSPLHF. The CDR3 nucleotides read TGTGCCAGCAGCCCCTTTTACAGTATAACTAATTCACCCCTCCACTTT. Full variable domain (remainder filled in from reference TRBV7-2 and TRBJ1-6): GAGVSQSPSNKVTEKGKDVELRCDPISGHTALYWYRQSLGQGLEFLIYFQGNSAPDKSGLPSDRFSAERTGGSVSTLTIQRTQQEDSAVYLCASSPFYSITNSPLHFGNGTRLTVT.

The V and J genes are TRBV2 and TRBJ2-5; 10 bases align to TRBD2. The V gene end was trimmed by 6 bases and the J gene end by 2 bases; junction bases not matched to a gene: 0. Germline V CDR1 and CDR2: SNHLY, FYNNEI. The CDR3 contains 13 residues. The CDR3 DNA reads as TGTGCCAGCAGGGGACTAGCGCAAGAGACCCAGTACTTC. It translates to CASRGLAQETQYF.

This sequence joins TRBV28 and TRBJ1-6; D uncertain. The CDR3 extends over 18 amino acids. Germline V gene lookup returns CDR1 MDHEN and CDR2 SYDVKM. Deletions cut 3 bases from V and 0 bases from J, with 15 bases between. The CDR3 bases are TGTGCCAGCAGTTTCCCCGGACTTGGGAGCTCCTATAATTCACCCCTCCACTTT. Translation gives CASSFPGLGSSYNSPLHF.

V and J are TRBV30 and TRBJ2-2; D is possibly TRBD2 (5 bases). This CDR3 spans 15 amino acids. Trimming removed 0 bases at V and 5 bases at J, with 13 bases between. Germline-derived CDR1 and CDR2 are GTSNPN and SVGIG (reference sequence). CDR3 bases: TGTGCCTGGAGTGTAATTCGGGGATATACCGGGGAGCTGTTTTTT. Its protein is CAWSVIRGYTGELFF.

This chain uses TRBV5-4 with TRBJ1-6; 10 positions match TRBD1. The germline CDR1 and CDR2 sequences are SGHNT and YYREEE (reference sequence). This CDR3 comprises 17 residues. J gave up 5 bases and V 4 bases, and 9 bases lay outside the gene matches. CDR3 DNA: TGTGCCAGCAGCATGGGACAGGGGCAGTTTAATAATTCACCCCTCCACTTT. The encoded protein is CASSMGQGQFNNSPLHF.